Presented here are 20 T cell receptor beta chains from one specimen sequenced in a study of cytomegalovirus exposure and HLA in healthy donors. PCR used 60 Vbeta primers and 13 Jbeta primers. TCRdb's table, derived via immunoSEQ multiplex PCR, lists solely in-frame clones and lacks some. The table has approximately 210,000 clones, roughly three quarters seen once. The sequenced sample consisted of PBMCs. These receptors all come from a male donor in good health and CMV-seropositive.

V usage is TRBV4-3 and J usage is TRBJ2-1, with 8 bases that match TRBD2. Unmatched junction bases numbered 5, after V lost 0 bases and J lost 1 base. From germline, CDR1 is LGHNA and CDR2 YSLEER. The CDR3 is made up of 17 amino acids. In DNA form, the CDR3 reads TGCGCCAGCAGCCAAGATACTACGGGGGGGTCCTACAATGAGCAGTTCTTC. It is translated as CASSQDTTGGSYNEQFF.

The chain has TRBV5-8 and TRBJ2-3; D may be TRBD2 (5 bases). Germline-derived CDR1 and CDR2 are SGHTS and YDEGEE. V lost 2 bases, J lost 4 bases, and 20 bases lay in between. This CDR3 has 17 amino acids. The CDR3 bases are TGTGCCAGCAGCTTTATTGGTACCGTGAGGGCGGCAGATACGCAGTATTTT. Residues: CASSFIGTVRAADTQYF.

The genes are TRBV7-6 and TRBJ2-2; 8 positions agree with TRBD2. This CDR3 comprises 15 residues. J lost 4 bases, V lost 4 bases, and 5 bases had no gene match. Looked up from germline, CDR1 is SGHVS and CDR2 is FNYEAQ. The CDR3 DNA reads as TGTGCCAGCAGCTGGGAAGCGGGAGCCACCGGGGAGCTGTTTTTT. This sequence encodes CASSWEAGATGELFF.

The V and J genes are TRBV10-1 and TRBJ1-4; TRBD1 agrees at 7 bases. CDR1 and CDR2 (germline): WNHNN, SYGVQD (reference sequence). The CDR3 has 19 residues. V dropped 4 bases and J dropped 0; count of bases not matched to a gene: 14. The CDR3 is CASSAGDPTGDATNEKLFF. For the CDR3, the DNA is TGCGCCAGCAGTGCCGGGGACCCCACAGGGGATGCAACTAATGAAAAACTGTTTTTT.

This rearrangement joins TRBV28 to TRBJ1-3; D is possibly TRBD1 (5 bases). Germline-derived CDR1 and CDR2 are MDHEN and SYDVKM. The CDR3 extends over 14 amino acids. Trimming removed 6 bases from V and 3 bases from J, with 12 bases in between. The CDR3 DNA sequence: TGTGCCAGCAGGCCTGGGGCCCTTGGAAACACCATATATTTT. Its protein is CASRPGALGNTIYF.

The chain carries TRBV5-1 and TRBJ2-7, with D perhaps matching TRBD1 (6 bases). V lost 1 base and J lost 0, with 11 bases in between. This CDR3 has 15 residues. The germline V gene encodes CDR1 SGHRS and CDR2 YFSETQ. Written as DNA, the CDR3 is TGCGCCAGCAGCTTGTTAGGACAGCGCTCCTACGAGCAGTACTTC. It encodes CASSLLGQRSYEQYF. Using reference TRBV5-1 and TRBJ2-7 for the parts outside the CDR3, the full variable domain is KAGVTQTPRYLIKTRGQQVTLSCSPISGHRSVSWYQQTPGQGLQFLFEYFSETQRNKGNFPGRFSGRQFSNSRSEMNVSTLELGDSALYLCASSLLGQRSYEQYFGPGTRLTVT.

The rearrangement joins TRBV18 to TRBJ1-5; 9 bases fit TRBD1. Germline V gene lookup returns CDR1 KGHSH and CDR2 LQKENI. With 4 bases clipped from V and 7 bases from J, the junction kept 5 bases outside the gene matches. The length of the CDR3 is 14 residues. CDR3 region: CASSRDRVQQPQHF. For the CDR3, the DNA is TGTGCCAGCTCACGGGACAGGGTGCAACAGCCCCAGCATTTT.

The V and J genes are TRBV19 and TRBJ2-7; TRBD2 matches 7 bases. Trimming cost V 1 base and J 2 bases; bases outside gene matches: 2. Germline V gene sequence: CDR1 LNHDA, CDR2 SQIVND (reference sequence). The CDR3 runs to 14 residues. CDR3 protein: CASSIALATYEQYF. As DNA, the CDR3 is TGTGCCAGTAGTATAGCACTAGCGACCTACGAGCAGTACTTC.

The chain recombines TRBV10-3 with TRBJ2-2, with D hard to call. V shed 0 bases and J shed 5 bases, with 7 bases lying between them. The length of the CDR3 is 14 residues. Germline V lookup: CDR1 ENHRY, CDR2 SYGVKD. The CDR3 loop reads CAISESTATGELFF. CDR3 bases: TGTGCCATCAGTGAGTCTACAGCTACCGGGGAGCTGTTTTTT.

J is TRBJ2-3 and V is TRBV9; the D gene is possibly TRBD2 (5 bases). The V gene's germline CDR1 is SGDLS and CDR2 YYNGEE. The length of the CDR3 is 15 residues. The V gene lost 4 bases and the J gene lost 6 bases, with 18 bases spanning the gap. CDR3 amino acids: CASSSPGSNLDTQYF. CDR3 sequence (DNA): TGTGCCAGCAGCTCCCCGGGATCCAATCTTGATACGCAGTATTTT.

V gene TRBV15 combines with J gene TRBJ2-3; D call uncertain. The germline V gene has CDR1 LNHNV and CDR2 YYDKDF (reference sequence). This CDR3 is built from 12 residues. With 7 bases removed from V and 5 bases from J, the gap between germline ends came to 10 bases. The CDR3 region is CATTLGEDTQYF. The CDR3 bases are TGTGCCACCACCCTGGGCGAAGATACGCAGTATTTT. Looking up the rest from reference TRBV15 and TRBJ2-3 gives the full variable domain: DAMVIQNPRYQVTQFGKPVTLSCSQTLNHNVMYWYQQKSSQAPKLLFHYYDKDFNNEADTPDNFQSRRPNTSFCFLDIRSPGLGDTAMYLCATTLGEDTQYFGPGTRLTVL.

This clone was observed a single time. The J gene is TRBJ1-2, the V gene TRBV29-1; the match to TRBD1 covers 7 bases. CDR3 length: 13 amino acids. The germline V gene has CDR1 SQVTM and CDR2 ANQGSEA. Trimming took 4 bases from V and 8 from J; bases not matched to a gene: 10. CDR3 amino acids: CSVGGPGGYGYTF. The CDR3 nucleotides are TGCAGCGTTGGAGGTCCAGGGGGTTACGGCTACACCTTC.

The chain is built from TRBV6-1 and TRBJ2-3, with D perhaps matching TRBD2 (6 bases). V lost 2 bases and J lost 4, with 31 bases in between. The CDR3 length is 21 residues. Germline CDR1 is MNHNS and CDR2 is SASEGT. CDR3 region: CASSEKGIRLTGVARADTQYF. The DNA of the CDR3 is TGTGCCAGCAGTGAAAAGGGAATACGACTAACGGGAGTCGCACGGGCAGATACGCAGTATTTT.

This clone was seen a few times. The chain combines TRBV7-2 with TRBJ1-5; no reliable D call. V lost 1 base and J lost 0, with 10 bases in between. The CDR3 is made up of 16 amino acids. Germline V gene lookup returns CDR1 SGHTA and CDR2 FQGNSA. CDR3 region: CASSLEGRYSNQPQHF. CDR3 DNA sequence: TGTGCCAGCAGCTTAGAAGGGAGATATAGCAATCAGCCCCAGCATTTT.

Concerning this clone itself: Other nucleotide sequences in the sample specify the same CDR3. The rearrangement links TRBV11-3 to TRBJ1-5; the D gene is possibly TRBD1 (6 bases). Germline loops: CDR1 SGHNT, CDR2 YENEEA. Trimming took off 3 bases at V and 4 bases at J, with 19 bases between the two ends. The length of the CDR3 is 17 residues. CDR3 loop: CASSLWAGVSRNQPQHF. The CDR3 DNA sequence: TGTGCCAGCAGCTTGTGGGCAGGGGTTTCTAGGAATCAGCCCCAGCATTTT.

To note about this clone: Relative to the germline gene, one junction end is altered; a read error may explain this. This chain links TRBV7-3 with TRBJ2-7; D might be TRBD2 (7 bases). Germline V gene data show CDR1 as SGHTA and CDR2 as FQGTGA. CDR3 size: 15 residues. The CDR3 nucleotides are TGTGCCAGCAGCGTAACACAGGGAGGGTACTACGAGCAGTACTTC. It specifies CASSVTQGGYYEQYF.

The sample holds one count of this clone. V is TRBV5-1 and J is TRBJ1-5; 7 bases are a match to TRBD1. CDR3 length equals 15 residues. The germline CDR1 and CDR2 sequences are SGHRS and YFSETQ. V was pared by 0 bases and J by 6 bases, with 6 bases of the junction left unmatched. CDR3: CASSLDPTGIQPQHF. As DNA, the CDR3 is TGCGCCAGCAGCTTGGACCCGACAGGGATTCAGCCCCAGCATTTT.

The chain combines TRBV5-1 with TRBJ1-5, with TRBD1 as a possible D gene (5 bases). The V end was cut by 2 bases, the J end by 2 bases, with 11 bases between. The CDR3 has 15 residues. Germline V lookup: CDR1 SGHRS, CDR2 YFSETQ. The CDR3 loop is CASSLGGAGNQPQHF. For the CDR3, the DNA is TGCGCCAGCAGCTTAGGAGGGGCTGGCAATCAGCCCCAGCATTTT.

V usage is TRBV5-1 and J usage is TRBJ1-2; 9 nucleotides align to TRBD1. The ends lost 4 bases at V and 8 bases at J; junction bases unmatched: 12. The CDR3 extends over 15 amino acids. CDR1 and CDR2 from the germline V gene are SGHRS and YFSETQ. The CDR3 region is CASSPGTGQGRGYTF. Written as DNA, the CDR3 is TGCGCCAGCAGCCCCGGGACAGGGCAGGGACGCGGCTACACCTTC.

The chain employs TRBV7-2 and TRBJ2-7, with D tentatively TRBD1 (5 bases). V lost 7 bases and J lost 6, with 10 bases in between. The CDR3 contains 11 residues. CDR1 is SGHTA, CDR2 FQGNSA, per germline. The CDR3 nucleotides read TGTGCCAGCACCTCAAGGGGCGAGCAGTACTTC. It translates to CASTSRGEQYF.